A selection of T cell receptor beta chains follows, all from one sample in a study of human T cells and chemical hapten exposure. TCRdb analysed the RACE reads with MiXCR anew, one entry per CDR3 protein. The top ten clones hold 2.9% of a sample with just over 90,000 distinct CDR3 sequences, about 10% of them seen once. Sequenced material: whole blood. The receptors were gathered from a female donor in good health. Some clones in this sample may be carry-over from other donors' samples. CDR3s include the opening cysteine and the closing phenylalanine or tryptophan. The D gene is left open where the match is weak. Some rows mark clone size as missing; the rest say once, few, many or name a class of expanded clone.

TRBJ2-5 few TRBV4-3 - CASSQDLAGDETQYF TGCGCCAGCAGCCAAGATTTGGCAGGGGATGAGACCCAGTACTTC
TRBJ2-2 few TRBV5-1 - CASSLVPGPSKDTGELFF TGCGCCAGCAGCTTGGTCCCGGGCCCCTCGAAGGACACCGGGGAGCTGTTTTTT
TRBJ1-1 - TRBV10-3 - CAISKQGIEAFF TGTGCCATCAGCAAACAGGGTATTGAAGCTTTCTTT
TRBJ2-5 - TRBV20-1 - CSARVAGDETQYF TGCAGTGCTAGAGTGGCAGGGGATGAGACCCAGTACTTC
TRBJ2-7 few TRBV12-3/TRBV12-4 - CASSTMGYEQYF TGTGCCAGCAGCACTATGGGGTACGAGCAGTACTTC
TRBJ2-7 many TRBV6-2/TRBV6-3 - CASSYGSGSGARWIEQYF TGTGCCAGCAGTTACGGTTCAGGGTCCGGGGCCAGGTGGATCGAGCAGTACTTC
TRBJ1-1 many TRBV9 - CASSLHPSPGGFAEAFF TGTGCCAGCAGCTTACACCCGTCCCCGGGGGGGTTCGCTGAAGCTTTCTTT
TRBJ2-7 many TRBV27 - CASSLRGAYEQYF TGTGCCAGCAGTCTCAGGGGAGCCTACGAGCAGTACTTC
TRBJ2-7 few TRBV3-1 - CASSHHEGYEQYF TGTGCCAGCAGCCATCACGAGGGGTACGAGCAGTACTTC
TRBJ2-6 - TRBV19 - CASSFSGSYSGANVLTF TGTGCCAGTAGTTTTAGCGGTTCTTACTCTGGGGCCAACGTCCTGACTTTC
TRBJ2-1 - TRBV20-1 - CSATTSSESYNEQFF TGCAGTGCTACTACCTCGTCCGAATCCTACAATGAGCAGTTCTTC
TRBJ2-3 - TRBV5-1 TRBD2 CASSLGGRAVDTQYF TGCGCCAGCAGCTTGGGGGGGAGGGCCGTAGATACGCAGTATTTT
TRBJ1-1 - TRBV10-3 TRBD1 CAIGDRANTEAFF TGTGCCATTGGGGACAGGGCGAACACTGAAGCTTTCTTT
TRBJ2-7 few TRBV30 - CAWSVRDEQYF TGTGCCTGGAGTGTAAGGGACGAGCAGTACTTC
TRBJ2-7 few TRBV28 - CASSLSLAALYEQYF TGTGCCAGCAGTTTATCCCTCGCAGCCCTCTACGAGCAGTACTTC
TRBJ1-1 - TRBV7-9 - CASMQGQNTEAFF TGTGCCAGCATGCAGGGTCAGAACACTGAAGCTTTCTTT
TRBJ1-2 - TRBV5-5 - CASSLGSGDGYTF TGTGCCAGCAGCTTGGGGTCAGGGGATGGCTACACCTTC
TRBJ2-1 few TRBV5-1 - CASSLDVGANEQFF TGCGCCAGCAGCTTAGATGTGGGGGCCAATGAGCAGTTCTTC
TRBJ2-7 - TRBV11-2 TRBD1 CASSLARDSCYEQYF TGTGCCAGCAGCTTAGCCCGGGACAGTTGCTACGAGCAGTACTTC
TRBJ2-2 many TRBV6-2/TRBV6-3 - CASSPRDAGELFF TGTGCCAGCAGTCCCCGGGACGCCGGGGAGCTGTTTTTT
TRBJ2-7 few TRBV28 - CASSFWGEQYF TGTGCCAGCAGTTTTTGGGGCGAGCAGTACTTC
TRBJ2-2 - TRBV12-5 TRBD1 CASGLAGTALNTGELFF TGTGCTAGTGGTTTGGCCGGGACAGCCCTCAACACCGGGGAGCTGTTTTTT
TRBJ1-2 many TRBV28 - CASSVDRRGYTF TGTGCCAGCAGCGTGGACAGACGAGGCTACACCTTC
TRBJ2-7 - TRBV19 - CASTLEGYEQYF TGTGCCAGTACCCTCGAGGGCTACGAGCAGTACTTC
TRBJ1-5 - TRBV19 TRBD1 CASSQGAFGQPQHF TGTGCCAGTAGTCAGGGGGCCTTCGGGCAGCCCCAGCATTTT
TRBJ2-5 many TRBV7-3 TRBD1 CASSSTGAETQYF TGTGCCAGCAGCTCTACAGGGGCAGAGACCCAGTACTTC
TRBJ2-3 few TRBV20-1 - CSASAGDTQYF TGCAGTGCCAGCGCTGGAGATACGCAGTATTTT
TRBJ2-3 few TRBV7-2 TRBD2 CASSYMPGLAGAKYTQYF TGTGCCAGCAGTTACATGCCGGGACTAGCGGGAGCTAAATATACGCAGTATTTT
TRBJ2-7 many TRBV29-1 TRBD1 CSVHGTGSEQYF TGCAGCGTTCACGGGACAGGGTCCGAGCAGTACTTC
TRBJ2-7 few TRBV27 - CASRRDGWDWSSYEQYF TGTGCCAGCAGGCGAGATGGTTGGGACTGGAGCTCCTACGAGCAGTACTTC
TRBJ2-2 few TRBV20-1 - CSAATGGDTGELFF TGCAGCGCGGCAACAGGAGGGGACACCGGGGAGCTGTTTTTT
TRBJ1-5 many TRBV7-8 - CASSLVTGGQPQHF TGTGCCAGCAGCTTAGTTACGGGCGGTCAGCCCCAGCATTTT
TRBJ1-2 few TRBV2 TRBD1 CASSEALLGAGGGYTF TGTGCCAGCAGTGAAGCGCTTCTTGGGGCAGGGGGAGGCTACACCTTC
TRBJ1-4 few TRBV29-1 TRBD1 CSVQTLGTDNEKLFF TGCAGCGTCCAGACCCTAGGGACAGACAATGAAAAACTGTTTTTT
TRBJ2-5 many TRBV3-1 TRBD2 CASSQSSGRGETQYF TGTGCCAGCAGCCAATCTAGCGGGAGGGGTGAGACCCAGTACTTC
TRBJ1-2 few TRBV30 TRBD1 CAWSVAGGYYTF TGTGCCTGGAGTGTGGCAGGGGGTTACTACACCTTC
TRBJ2-2 many TRBV6-2/TRBV6-3 - CASSQPTSTGELFF TGTGCCAGCAGCCAACCTACTAGCACCGGGGAGCTGTTTTTT
TRBJ1-4 few TRBV7-3 - CASSLDGPSTNEKLFF TGTGCCAGCAGCCTTGACGGCCCATCAACTAATGAAAAACTGTTTTTT
TRBJ2-1 - TRBV12-3/TRBV12-4 TRBD2 CASSWGLAGDPGPNEQFF TGTGCCAGCAGTTGGGGACTAGCGGGAGACCCAGGCCCCAATGAGCAGTTCTTC
TRBJ2-1 few TRBV5-1 - CASSLGETSNEQFF TGCGCCAGCAGCTTGGGCGAGACGAGTAATGAGCAGTTCTTC
TRBJ2-5 few TRBV12-3/TRBV12-4 - CASTGLRAKETQYF TGTGCCAGCACCGGCCTCCGAGCGAAAGAGACCCAGTACTTC